This T cell receptor (beta chain) was documented in a study of cytomegalovirus exposure and HLA in healthy donors. General study findings and limits: With later analysis, a missense DCLRE1C variant became linked to TCR beta V- and J-gene trimming. Cytomegalovirus-associated TCR beta chains were listed, numbering 164.

Primers: 60 Vbeta forward and 13 Jbeta reverse. This table comes from immunoSEQ multiplex PCR, and its TCRdb copy is limited to in-frame clones, with some not included. The sample carries 150,000 or so clones, approximately 80% recorded once. This CDR3 spans 17 amino acids. Germline CDR1 reads SGHTA; CDR2 reads FQGNSA. With V trimmed by 1 base and J by 8 bases, 9 bases remained unmatched. In regard to this clone: Its antigen remains unknown.

The chain combines TRBV7-2 with TRBJ2-1, with TRBD1 identical over 12 bases. Source material: PBMCs. The clonotype originates from a woman between 18 and 30 years old in good health and CMV-seronegative. The CDR3 coding sequence is TGTGCCAGCAGCTTAGATGGGGACAGGGGGCTAAGCGATGAGCAGTTCTTC. This translates into CASSLDGDRGLSDEQFF. The full variable domain, its missing parts supplied by reference TRBV7-2 and TRBJ2-1, is GAGVSQSPSNKVTEKGKDVELRCDPISGHTALYWYRQSLGQGLEFLIYFQGNSAPDKSGLPSDRFSAERTGGSVSTLTIQRTQQEDSAVYLCASSLDGDRGLSDEQFFGPGTRLTVL.